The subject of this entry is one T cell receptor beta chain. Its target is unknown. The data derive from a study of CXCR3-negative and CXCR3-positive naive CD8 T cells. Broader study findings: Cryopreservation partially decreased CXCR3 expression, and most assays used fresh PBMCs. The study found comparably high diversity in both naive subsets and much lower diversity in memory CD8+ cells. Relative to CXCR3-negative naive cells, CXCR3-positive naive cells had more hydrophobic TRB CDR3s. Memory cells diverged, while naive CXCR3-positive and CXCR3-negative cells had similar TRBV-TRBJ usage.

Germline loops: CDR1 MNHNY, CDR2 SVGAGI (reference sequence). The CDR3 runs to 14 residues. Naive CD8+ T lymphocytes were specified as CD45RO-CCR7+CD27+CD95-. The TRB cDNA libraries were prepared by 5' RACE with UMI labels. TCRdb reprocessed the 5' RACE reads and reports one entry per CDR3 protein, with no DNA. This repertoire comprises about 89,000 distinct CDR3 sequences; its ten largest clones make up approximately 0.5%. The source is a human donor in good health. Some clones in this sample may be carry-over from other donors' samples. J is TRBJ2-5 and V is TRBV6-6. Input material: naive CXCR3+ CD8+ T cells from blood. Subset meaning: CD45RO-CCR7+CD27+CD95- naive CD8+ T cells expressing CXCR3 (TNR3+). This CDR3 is CAEESGSLQETQYF.